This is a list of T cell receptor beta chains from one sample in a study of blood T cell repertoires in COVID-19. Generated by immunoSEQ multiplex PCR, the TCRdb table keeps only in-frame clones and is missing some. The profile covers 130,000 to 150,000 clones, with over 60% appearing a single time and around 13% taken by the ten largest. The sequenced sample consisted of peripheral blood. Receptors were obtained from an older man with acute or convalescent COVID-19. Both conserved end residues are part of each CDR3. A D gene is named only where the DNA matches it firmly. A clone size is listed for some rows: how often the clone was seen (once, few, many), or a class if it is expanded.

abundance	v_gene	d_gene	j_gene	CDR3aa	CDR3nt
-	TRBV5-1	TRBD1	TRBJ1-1	CASSSQGANTEAFF	TGCGCCAGCAGCTCACAGGGGGCGAACACTGAAGCTTTCTTT
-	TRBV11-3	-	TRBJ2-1	CASSLDNWNEQFF	TGTGCCAGCAGCTTAGATAACTGGAATGAGCAGTTCTTC
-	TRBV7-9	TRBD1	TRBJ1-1	CASSPYRGNTEAFF	TGTGCCAGCAGCCCTTACAGGGGGAACACTGAAGCTTTCTTT
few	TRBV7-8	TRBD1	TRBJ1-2	CASSLDPGQGAQPEVGYTF	TGTGCCAGCAGCTTAGACCCGGGACAGGGGGCCCAACCCGAGGTCGGCTACACCTTC
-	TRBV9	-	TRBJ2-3	CASSVDSFTDTQYF	TGTGCCAGCAGCGTTGACAGTTTCACAGATACGCAGTATTTT
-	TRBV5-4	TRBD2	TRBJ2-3	CASSLLLSAGGTDTQYF	TGTGCCAGCAGCTTGCTTTTGTCAGCGGGGGGCACAGATACGCAGTATTTT
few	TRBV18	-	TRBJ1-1	CASSPEVGENTEAFF	TGTGCCAGCTCACCTGAGGTAGGGGAGAACACTGAAGCTTTCTTT
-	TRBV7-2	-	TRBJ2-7	CASSFTGSSYEQYF	TGTGCCAGCAGCTTTACAGGGAGCTCCTACGAGCAGTACTTC
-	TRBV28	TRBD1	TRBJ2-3	CASSWGQGYSTDTQYF	TGTGCCAGCAGTTGGGGACAGGGCTACAGCACAGATACGCAGTATTTT
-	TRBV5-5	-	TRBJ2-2	CASSFSDSNTGELFF	TGTGCCAGCAGCTTTTCGGACTCGAACACCGGGGAGCTGTTTTTT
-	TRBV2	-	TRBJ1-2	CAQGGAPYGYTF	TGTGCCCAGGGTGGGGCACCTTATGGCTACACCTTC
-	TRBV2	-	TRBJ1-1	CASSGDYTEAFF	TGTGCCAGCAGTGGGGACTACACTGAAGCTTTCTTT
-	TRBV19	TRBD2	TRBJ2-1	CASSIGLAGAYNEQFF	TGTGCCAGTAGTATAGGGCTAGCGGGGGCATACAATGAGCAGTTCTTC
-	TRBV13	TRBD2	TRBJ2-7	CASSSHSTSGGPYEQYF	TGTGCCAGCAGCTCCCACTCGACTAGCGGGGGGCCCTACGAGCAGTACTTC
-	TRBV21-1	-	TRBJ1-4	CASSKVREPARNEKLFF	TGTGCCAGCAGCAAAGTGAGGGAACCAGCTCGTAATGAAAAACTGTTTTTT
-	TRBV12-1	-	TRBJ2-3	CASSFKSSGSDTQYF	TGTGCCAGCAGCTTTAAGAGTAGCGGGTCTGATACGCAGTATTTT
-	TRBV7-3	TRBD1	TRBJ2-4	CASSRRGQEKNIQYF	TGTGCCAGCAGCCGACGAGGACAGGAGAAAAACATTCAGTACTTC
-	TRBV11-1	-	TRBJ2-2	CASSLQNTGELFF	TGTGCCAGCAGCTTACAGAACACCGGGGAGCTGTTTTTT
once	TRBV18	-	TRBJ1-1	CASSPGQPNTEAFF	TGTGCCAGCAGTCCGGGACAACCGAACACTGAAGCTTTCTTT
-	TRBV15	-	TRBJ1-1	CATSRDRSEGDYEAFF	TGTGCCACCAGCAGAGATCGGTCAGAAGGGGACTATGAAGCTTTCTTT
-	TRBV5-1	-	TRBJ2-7	CASSLDIPGEHEQYF	TGCGCCAGCAGCTTGGACATCCCCGGAGAGCACGAGCAGTACTTC
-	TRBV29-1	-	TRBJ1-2	CSVERVNGYTF	TGCAGCGTAGAGCGGGTGAACGGCTACACCTTC
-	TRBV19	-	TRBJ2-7	CASRTTTISYEQYF	TGTGCCAGTAGGACGACGACAATTTCCTACGAGCAGTACTTC
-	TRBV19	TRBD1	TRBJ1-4	CASSPYRQGNGEKLFF	TGTGCCAGTAGTCCATATCGACAGGGGAATGGTGAAAAACTGTTTTTT
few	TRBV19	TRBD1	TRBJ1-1	CASSSLGQGDTEAFF	TGTGCCAGTAGTTCTTTGGGACAGGGGGACACTGAAGCTTTCTTT
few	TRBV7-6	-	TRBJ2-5	CASSLAGAETQYF	TGTGCCAGCAGCTTAGCGGGGGCAGAGACCCAGTACTTC
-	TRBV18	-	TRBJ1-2	CASSLGQIYGYTF	TGTGCCAGCTCACTCGGACAGATATATGGCTACACCTTC
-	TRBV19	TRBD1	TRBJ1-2	CASSIGGTGTYGYTF	TGTGCCAGTAGTATCGGTGGGACAGGGACTTATGGCTACACCTTC
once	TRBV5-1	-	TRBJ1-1	CASSLQGGDTEAFF	TGCGCCAGCAGCTTACAGGGTGGGGACACTGAAGCTTTCTTT
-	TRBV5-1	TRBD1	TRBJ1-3	CASSSGQGQNTIYF	TGCGCCAGCAGCTCGGGACAGGGTCAAAACACCATATATTTT
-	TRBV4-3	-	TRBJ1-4	CASSQDSQGLNEKLFF	TGCGCCAGCAGCCAAGATAGTCAGGGCCTTAATGAAAAACTGTTTTTT
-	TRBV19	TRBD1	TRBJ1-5	CASSNGQGGYSNQPQHF	TGTGCCAGTAGTAACGGACAGGGCGGGTATAGCAATCAGCCCCAGCATTTT
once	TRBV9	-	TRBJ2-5	CASSVVGGAGETQYF	TGTGCCAGCAGCGTAGTGGGGGGGGCCGGAGAGACCCAGTACTTC
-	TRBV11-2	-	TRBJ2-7	CASSIQSTYEQYF	TGTGCCAGCAGCATACAGTCAACCTACGAGCAGTACTTC
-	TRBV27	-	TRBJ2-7	CASSSLETYEQYF	TGTGCCAGCAGTTCATTAGAAACCTACGAGCAGTACTTC
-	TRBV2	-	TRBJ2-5	CASSGGETQYF	TGTGCCAGCAGTGGAGGGGAGACCCAGTACTTC
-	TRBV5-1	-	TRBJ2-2	CASSSGSVPTGELFF	TGCGCCAGCAGCTCGGGTTCGGTTCCTACCGGGGAGCTGTTTTTT
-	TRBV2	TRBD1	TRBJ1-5	CASSGGQGGNQPQHF	TGTGCCAGCAGCGGTGGACAGGGGGGCAATCAGCCCCAGCATTTT
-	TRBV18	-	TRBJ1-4	CASSPASGDEKLFF	TGTGCCAGCTCACCAGCGTCGGGGGATGAAAAACTGTTTTTT
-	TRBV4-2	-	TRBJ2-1	CASSQAFRQSRIYNEQFF	TGTGCCAGCAGCCAAGCCTTCAGACAGTCCCGAATCTACAATGAGCAGTTCTTC
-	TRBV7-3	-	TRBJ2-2	CASSPGQPNTGELFF	TGTGCCAGCAGCCCGGGACAACCGAACACCGGGGAGCTGTTTTTT
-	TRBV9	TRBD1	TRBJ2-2	CASSVEATGYTGELFF	TGTGCCAGCAGCGTAGAAGCGACAGGGTACACCGGGGAGCTGTTTTTT
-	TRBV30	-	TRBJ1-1	CAWSVVFAVNTEAFF	TGTGCCTGGAGTGTGGTTTTCGCGGTGAACACTGAAGCTTTCTTT
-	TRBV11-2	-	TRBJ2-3	CASSSSGGPLKAQYF	TGTGCCAGCAGCTCCTCAGGTGGCCCCTTAAAAGCGCAGTATTTT
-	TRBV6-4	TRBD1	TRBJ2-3	CASSATTGASTDTQYF	TGTGCCAGCAGTGCCACGACAGGGGCTAGCACAGATACGCAGTATTTT
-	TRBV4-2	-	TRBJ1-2	CASSQWPPPANYGYTF	TGTGCCAGTAGCCAGTGGCCGCCTCCAGCTAACTATGGCTACACCTTC
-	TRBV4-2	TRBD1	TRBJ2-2	CASSFQRQGGTGELFF	TGTGCCAGCAGCTTCCAGCGACAGGGGGGCACCGGGGAGCTGTTTTTT
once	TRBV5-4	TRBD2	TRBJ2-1	CASSLRGGQNEQFF	TGTGCCAGCAGCTTGCGGGGGGGGCAAAATGAGCAGTTCTTC
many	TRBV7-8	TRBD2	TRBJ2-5	CASSFGGAWETQYF	TGTGCCAGCAGCTTCGGGGGGGCCTGGGAGACCCAGTACTTC
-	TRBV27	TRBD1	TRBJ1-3	CASKLQGSDGNTIYF	TGTGCCAGCAAGCTACAGGGGTCGGATGGAAACACCATATATTTT
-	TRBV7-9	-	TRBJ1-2	CASSLDSNYGYTF	TGTGCCAGCAGCTTGGACAGTAACTATGGCTACACCTTC
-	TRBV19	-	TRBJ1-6	CASSDGGSPLHF	TGTGCCAGTAGTGACGGGGGTTCACCCCTCCACTTT
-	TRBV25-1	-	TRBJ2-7	CASSGDSYEQYF	TGTGCCAGCAGTGGCGACTCCTACGAGCAGTACTTC
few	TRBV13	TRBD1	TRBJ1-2	CASSLRTGIGGYTF	TGTGCCAGCAGCCTACGGACAGGGATAGGTGGCTACACCTTC
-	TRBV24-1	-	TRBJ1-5	CATSGGMSNQPQHF	TGTGCCACCAGTGGAGGGATGAGCAATCAGCCCCAGCATTTT